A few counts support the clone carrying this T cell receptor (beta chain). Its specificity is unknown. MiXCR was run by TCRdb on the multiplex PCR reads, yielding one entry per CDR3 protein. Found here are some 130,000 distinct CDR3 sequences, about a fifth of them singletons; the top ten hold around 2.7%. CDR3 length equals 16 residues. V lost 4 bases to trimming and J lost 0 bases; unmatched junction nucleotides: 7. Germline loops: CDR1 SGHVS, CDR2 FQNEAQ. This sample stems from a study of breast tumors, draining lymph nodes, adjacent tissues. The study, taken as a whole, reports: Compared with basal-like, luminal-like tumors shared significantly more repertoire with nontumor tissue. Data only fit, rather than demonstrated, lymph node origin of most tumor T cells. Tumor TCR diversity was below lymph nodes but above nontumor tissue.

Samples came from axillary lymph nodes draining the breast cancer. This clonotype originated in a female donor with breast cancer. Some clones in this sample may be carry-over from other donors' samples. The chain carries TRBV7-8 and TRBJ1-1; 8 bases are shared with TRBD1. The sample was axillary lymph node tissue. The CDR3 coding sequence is TGTGCCAGCAGCTCCCAGGGGGCGTCGCTGAACACTGAAGCTTTCTTT. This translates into CASSSQGASLNTEAFF.